This entry features one TCR beta chain sequence. Cohorts were assigned according to the clinical history that participants reported. All recovered Cohort 3 donors got two negative PCRs, got clearance, or saw symptom resolution. This sample was included in a study of blood T cell repertoires in COVID-19. Study-level information: The analysed material was cDNA or gDNA that came from T cells, B-cell-depleted T cells, or PBMCs.

V shed 1 base, J shed 2 bases, and the junction held 4 bases outside the gene matches. The germline gives CDR1 KGHDR, CDR2 SFDVKD. CDR3 length equals 16 residues. Original handling: Reference gene primers were amplified, and this amplification served to estimate nucleated cell counts. Sequencing used immunoSEQ multiplex PCR; TCRdb keeps in-frame clones, though not all of them. V and J calls and clone size come straight from that table; D and trimming were deduced from the DNA. The table includes about 270,000 clones, 88% detected once. The rearrangement uses TRBV24-1 and TRBJ2-5, with TRBD2 matching 9 bases. This clonotype was obtained from a woman in her forties or fifties who had recovered from COVID-19. Sequencing was carried out using PBMCs or T cells enriched from blood (not recorded which). CDR3 DNA sequence: TGTGCCACCAGTGATTTCACTAGCGGGTCACAAGAGACCCAGTACTTC. As protein: CATSDFTSGSQETQYF.